Each of the 17 T cell receptor beta chains below was sequenced from the same sample in a study of cytomegalovirus exposure and HLA in healthy donors. Use of 60 Vbeta and 13 Jbeta primers characterized the PCR. Sequencing was performed with immunoSEQ multiplex PCR; in TCRdb, only in-frame clones are kept and a portion is missing. The sample yields roughly 63,000 clones, about three quarters seen once. The sample comprised PBMCs. The receptors were sampled from a man over 45 in good health and CMV-seropositive.

The chain employs TRBV5-1 and TRBJ1-1; 7 bases map to TRBD1. Germline V gives CDR1 SGHRS, CDR2 YFSETQ. Losses at the gene ends were 0 bases for V and 0 bases for J; bases not matched to a gene: 11. This CDR3 is 18 amino acids long. The DNA of the CDR3 is TGCGCCAGCAGCTTGGGTACAGGGGTTAAGGGGATGAACACTGAAGCTTTCTTT. Translation gives CASSLGTGVKGMNTEAFF.

This clone has more than one count but fewer than ten. The rearrangement uses TRBV7-2 and TRBJ1-2; 7 nucleotides match TRBD1. The length of the CDR3 is 15 residues. The germline gives CDR1 SGHTA, CDR2 FQGNSA. V trimming: 4 bases; J trimming: 5 bases; junction bases outside the gene matches: 10. In nucleotides, the CDR3 is TGTGCCAGCAGCTCCTCCGGGACAGCGCTTTATGGCTACACCTTC. It yields the protein CASSSSGTALYGYTF.

The rearrangement links TRBV4-1 to TRBJ1-5; TRBD1 is a possible D gene (6 bases). The germline V gene has CDR1 MGHRA and CDR2 YSYEKL. CDR3 length: 15 amino acids. Deletions cut 2 bases from V and 7 bases from J, with 15 bases between. The CDR3 region is CASSQPGGGLQPQHF. The CDR3 nucleotides are TGCGCCAGCAGCCAACCCGGGGGGGGCCTACAGCCCCAGCATTTT.

This clone was observed a few times. V usage is TRBV15 and J usage is TRBJ1-1, with TRBD1 identical over 10 bases. This CDR3 spans 16 amino acids. V was pared by 0 bases and J by 5 bases, with 6 bases of the junction left unmatched. CDR1 and CDR2 from the germline V gene are LNHNV and YYDKDF (reference sequence). In DNA, the CDR3 is TGTGCCACCAGCAGAGAGCTTCGGGGACAGGGGACTGAAGCTTTCTTT. It is translated as CATSRELRGQGTEAFF. Supplemented by reference TRBV15 and TRBJ1-1, the full variable domain reads DAMVIQNPRYQVTQFGKPVTLSCSQTLNHNVMYWYQQKSSQAPKLLFHYYDKDFNNEADTPDNFQSRRPNTSFCFLDIRSPGLGDTAMYLCATSRELRGQGTEAFFGQGTRLTVV.

J is TRBJ1-2 and V is TRBV6-6, with a possible D match to TRBD1 (6 bases). The CDR3 sequence is 14 residues long. The V and J ends lost 6 bases and 0 bases respectively, with 11 bases between them. Per the germline V gene, CDR1 is MNHNY and CDR2 is SVGAGI (reference sequence). CDR3 DNA sequence: TGTGCCAGCAGGTCTCAGGGGACTAACTATGGCTACACCTTC. Amino acids: CASRSQGTNYGYTF.

The V and J genes are TRBV7-8 and TRBJ2-2; TRBD1 aligns across 8 bases. The CDR3 contains 15 residues. Germline V gives CDR1 SGHVS, CDR2 FQNEAQ. J gave up 8 bases and V 3 bases, and 8 bases lay outside the gene matches. The CDR3 DNA reads TGTGCCAGCAGCTTGGGACAGGCCCTAGGTGGGGAGCTGTTTTTT. It is translated as CASSLGQALGGELFF.

The chain joins TRBV19 to TRBJ1-2; D is unclear. Per the germline V gene, CDR1 is LNHDA and CDR2 is SQIVND (reference sequence). The V gene lost 7 bases and the J gene lost 8 bases, with 20 bases spanning the gap. The CDR3 loop spans 14 amino acids. This CDR3 reads CASTLRGGSRGYTF. The CDR3 DNA reads TGTGCCAGTACCCTACGAGGCGGGTCTCGAGGCTACACCTTC.

The V gene is TRBV2, the J gene TRBJ1-5, with TRBD1 as a possible D gene (5 bases). Between the trimmed V and J ends, which lost 6 bases and 7 bases, there was a span of 16 bases. The germline V gene encodes CDR1 SNHLY and CDR2 FYNNEI. The CDR3 consists of 14 residues. As DNA, the CDR3 is TGTGCCAGCAGGGGTGCGAGTGCAGGGCAGCCCCAGCATTTT. Its protein product is CASRGASAGQPQHF.

The genes are TRBV4-1 and TRBJ2-7; 7 bases are shared with TRBD1. V lost 3 bases and J lost 2; bases outside the gene matches: 7. The CDR3 covers 15 residues. Looked up from germline, CDR1 is MGHRA and CDR2 is YSYEKL. CDR3 sequence reads: CASSHQTGRAYEQYF. In DNA, the CDR3 is TGCGCCAGCAGCCACCAGACAGGGAGAGCCTACGAGCAGTACTTC.

This clone was found a few times. The chain combines TRBV27 with TRBJ1-4; 8 bases map to TRBD1. The V and J ends lost 4 bases and 8 bases, in that order; junction bases with no gene match: 9. The germline gives CDR1 MNHEY, CDR2 SMNVEV (reference sequence). The CDR3 sequence is 15 residues long. CDR3 DNA: TGTGCCAGCAGTTCCGGCAGGACAGGGCGCGAAAAACTGTTTTTT. Protein: CASSSGRTGREKLFF.

The chain carries TRBV6-6 and TRBJ2-7; TRBD1 matches at 7 bases. CDR1 and CDR2 (germline): MNHNY, SVGAGI (reference sequence). This CDR3 region has 13 residues. Losses at the gene ends were 6 bases for V and 2 bases for J; bases not matched to a gene: 4. The DNA of the CDR3 is TGTGCCAGCAGAACCGGGACAGCCTACGAGCAGTACTTC. Amino acid sequence: CASRTGTAYEQYF.

This sequence joins TRBV5-1 and TRBJ2-7; 9 nucleotides align to TRBD1. The length of the CDR3 is 13 residues. Trimming at V came to 3 bases and at J to 6 bases, leaving 4 bases not matched to a gene. The germline gives CDR1 SGHRS, CDR2 YFSETQ. The CDR3 nucleotides read TGCGCCAGCAGCTGGGGGACAGGGAGCGAGCAGTACTTC. This encodes CASSWGTGSEQYF.

V and J are TRBV29-1 and TRBJ2-7, with 7 bases identical to TRBD2. J lost 0 bases, V lost 0 bases, and 5 bases had no gene match. Germline CDR1 and CDR2: SQVTM and ANQGSEA. The CDR3 length is 15 residues. This chain's CDR3 is CSVEEASGNSYEQYF. DNA of the CDR3: TGCAGCGTTGAAGAGGCCAGCGGGAACTCCTACGAGCAGTACTTC.

CDR3 in amino acids: CASSLTGTREHNEQFF. CDR3 DNA sequence: TGTGCCAGCAGCTTAACCGGGACTAGGGAGCACAATGAGCAGTTCTTC. This chain connects TRBV7-3 to TRBJ2-1; 8 bases are a match to TRBD2. V shed 0 bases and J 5 bases; nucleotides not matched to a gene: 6. Germline V lookup: CDR1 SGHTA, CDR2 FQGTGA. CDR3 size: 16 residues.

This chain links TRBV23-1 with TRBJ1-6; D is uncertain. TRBV23-1 is an open reading frame whose function is uncertain. Trimming left V 2 bases short and J 8 bases short, with 19 bases between. The CDR3 contains 17 residues. For the CDR3, the DNA is TGCGCCAGCAGTCAACCAGCCGTCGAGAGGGCCGATTCACCCCTCCACTTT. Translated: CASSQPAVERADSPLHF.

J is TRBJ2-5 and V is TRBV14; 9 bases align to TRBD2. V trimming: 0 bases; J trimming: 4 bases; junction bases outside the gene matches: 3. From germline, CDR1 is SGHDN and CDR2 FVKESK. There are 15 residues in the CDR3. CDR3 DNA: TGTGCCAGCAGCCAAGAAATAGCGGGAGCAGAGACCCAGTACTTC. Amino acid sequence: CASSQEIAGAETQYF.

The genes are TRBV4-1 and TRBJ1-5; no firm D call. CDR1 and CDR2 (germline): MGHRA, YSYEKL. Trimming cost V 0 bases and J 9 bases, with 9 bases left between them. This CDR3 is built from 13 residues. The CDR3 here is CASSQEWSGPQHF. The CDR3 region has the DNA TGCGCCAGCAGCCAAGAGTGGAGTGGGCCCCAGCATTTT.